This T cell receptor (beta chain) was identified in a study of early stage breast cancer tumors. Generated by immunoSEQ multiplex PCR, the TCRdb table keeps only in-frame clones and is missing some. The table shows almost 55,000 clones, with 75% to 95% occurring only once. The V end was cut by 0 bases, the J end by 0 bases, with 6 bases between. Germline CDR1 is SGHTS and CDR2 is YDEGEE. This CDR3 comprises 14 residues. This clonotype was obtained from a person aged 65-85 years with breast cancer. Material: blood. The V and J genes are TRBV5-8 and TRBJ1-1; D ambiguous. CDR3 coding DNA: TGTGCCAGCAGCTTGGCAGGTATGAACACTGAAGCTTTCTTT. Its translation is CASSLAGMNTEAFF.